This TCR beta chain was sequenced for a study of radiotherapy plus CTLA-4 blockade in lung cancer. Overall study results and limits: Early clonal dynamics of blood T cells, together with interferon-beta, were reported as the best response predictor.

Remarks on this clone: Its antigen is unknown.

This CDR3 comprises 12 residues. Per the germline V gene, CDR1 is SNHLY and CDR2 is FYNNEI. Deletions cut 0 bases from V and 9 bases from J, with 9 bases between. Those with chemo-refractory metastatic non-small-cell lung cancer were treated with focal radiation combined with CTLA-4 blockade using ipilimumab. Repertoires were generated with immunoSEQ multiplex PCR, while TCRdb's copy carries only in-frame clones and drops some. Of approximately 38,000 clones listed, 80% to 90% are singletons. The receptor comes from a human donor with non-small cell lung cancer whose response to radiotherapy plus ipilimumab could not be evaluated. This sequence joins TRBV2 and TRBJ2-7, with unresolved D. The sample was peripheral blood, taken from a patient treated with radiotherapy plus ipilimumab. The DNA of the CDR3 is TGTGCCAGCAGTGAAGCGCGTGCTGGGCAGTACTTC. The encoded protein is CASSEARAGQYF.